The 24 T cell receptor beta chains below come from one sample, sequenced in a study of cytomegalovirus exposure and HLA in healthy donors. Here immunoSEQ multiplex PCR was the method, and the copy in TCRdb shows in-frame clones only, minus some. The repertoire holds roughly 200,000 clones, with 84% as singletons. The sequencing sample was made of PBMCs. The origin of the receptors is a woman aged 18-29 years in good health and CMV-seropositive.

The chain is built from TRBV7-2 and TRBJ2-1; 10 positions agree with TRBD1. The CDR3 sequence is 14 residues long. CDR1 and CDR2 from the germline V gene are SGHTA and FQGNSA. After removal of 8 bases from V and 4 bases from J, the junction contained 5 bases not matched to a gene. The CDR3 loop reads CASRPGQGYNEQFF. CDR3 in DNA: TGTGCCAGCCGACCGGGACAGGGGTACAATGAGCAGTTCTTC.

This chain connects TRBV9 to TRBJ2-7; D is possibly TRBD2 (5 bases). The CDR3 loop spans 14 amino acids. The V gene's germline CDR1 is SGDLS and CDR2 YYNGEE. With 0 bases removed from V and 6 bases from J, the gap between germline ends came to 13 bases. The CDR3 region is CASSVAGKSGEQYF. In DNA, the CDR3 is TGTGCCAGCAGCGTAGCGGGGAAATCAGGCGAGCAGTACTTC.

The V call is TRBV25-1, the J call TRBJ1-1; 9 bases match TRBD1. CDR3 length: 14 amino acids. The germline V gene encodes CDR1 MGHDK and CDR2 SYGVNS. The V and J ends lost 5 bases and 5 bases, in that order; junction bases with no gene match: 6. CDR3 residues: CASSMGTGNTEAFF. CDR3 in DNA: TGTGCCAGCAGTATGGGGACAGGGAATACTGAAGCTTTCTTT. The complete variable domain, with remaining parts taken from reference TRBV25-1 and TRBJ1-1, reads EADIYQTPRYLVIGTGKKITLECSQTMGHDKMYWYQQDPGMELHLIHYSYGVNSTEKGDLSSESTVSRIRTEHFPLTLESARPSHTSQYLCASSMGTGNTEAFFGQGTRLTVV.

The CDR3 bases are TGTGCCAGCAGTGACGCCGGGACAGTCTATGGCTACACCTTC. The encoded protein is CASSDAGTVYGYTF. The chain recombines TRBV25-1 with TRBJ1-2; 7 positions agree with TRBD1. CDR3 length: 14 amino acids. J was trimmed by 4 bases and V by 3 bases; bases with no gene match: 5. Looked up from germline, CDR1 is MGHDK and CDR2 is SYGVNS.

This chain uses TRBV20-1 with TRBJ1-1; D might be TRBD1 (5 bases). The germline CDR1 and CDR2 sequences are DFQATT and SNEGSKA (reference sequence). V lost 5 bases and J 6 bases, leaving 10 bases between the germline ends. CDR3 length equals 11 residues. The CDR3 protein is CSAGTGAEAFF. CDR3 DNA sequence: TGCAGTGCTGGAACAGGAGCTGAAGCTTTCTTT.

The genes are TRBV5-5 and TRBJ1-2; D possibly corresponds to TRBD1 (5 bases). With 3 bases removed from V and 6 bases from J, the gap between germline ends came to 15 bases. This CDR3 contains 14 residues. Germline V lookup: CDR1 SGHKS, CDR2 YYEKEE (reference sequence). The CDR3, as DNA: TGTGCCAGCAGCTCCCTCCGCACAGGCCATGGCTACACCTTC. The encoded protein is CASSSLRTGHGYTF.

V gene TRBV9 combines with J gene TRBJ2-2; D perhaps matches TRBD2 (6 bases). Between the trimmed V and J ends, which lost 4 bases and 0 bases, there was a span of 13 bases. CDR1 and CDR2 from the germline V gene are SGDLS and YYNGEE. The CDR3 has 16 residues. In DNA, the CDR3 is TGTGCCAGCAGCCCAGTGGGGGGACCGAACACCGGGGAGCTGTTTTTT. This translates into CASSPVGGPNTGELFF.

The genes are TRBV19 and TRBJ2-3; TRBD1 aligns across 8 bases. This CDR3 has 13 residues. J lost 1 base, V lost 9 bases, and 3 bases had no gene match. Germline CDR1 LNHDA, CDR2 SQIVND (reference sequence). CDR3 coding DNA: TGTGCCAGCGTGGGACAGGGCACAGATACGCAGTATTTT. Its protein product is CASVGQGTDTQYF.

The rearrangement joins TRBV5-1 to TRBJ2-2; 10 positions match TRBD1. CDR3 length: 16 residues. V was pared by 1 base and J by 6 bases, with 6 bases of the junction left unmatched. Germline V gene data show CDR1 as SGHRS and CDR2 as YFSETQ. The CDR3 DNA is TGCGCCAGCAGCTTGTGGCGGGACAGGGGTTCCGGGGAGCTGTTTTTT. This codes for CASSLWRDRGSGELFF.

The J gene is TRBJ1-2, the V gene TRBV10-3, with no clear D. CDR1 is ENHRY, CDR2 SYGVKD, per germline. The CDR3 is made up of 12 amino acids. V lost 10 bases to trimming and J lost 4 bases, with 13 bases between them. The CDR3 DNA sequence: TGTGCCACTGAGAGGGTGGGCTATGGCTACACCTTC. The encoded protein is CATERVGYGYTF.

The CDR3 loop is CASSPRDNQETQYF. The CDR3 nucleotides are TGCGCCAGCAGCCCACGAGACAACCAAGAGACCCAGTACTTC. The gene calls are TRBV4-1 and TRBJ2-5; unclear D gene. V shed 4 bases and J shed 0 bases, with 9 bases lying between them. CDR1 MGHRA and CDR2 YSYEKL come from the germline V gene. The length of the CDR3 is 14 residues.

Turning to this clone: Other DNA sequences in this sample translate to the same CDR3. The chain employs TRBV9 and TRBJ2-2; 8 bases line up with TRBD2. Germline CDR1 reads SGDLS; CDR2 reads YYNGEE. J was trimmed by 2 bases and V by 0 bases; bases with no gene match: 3. The CDR3 covers 16 residues. The CDR3: CASSVVAGGNTGELFF. The CDR3, as DNA: TGTGCCAGCAGCGTAGTCGCGGGGGGAAACACCGGGGAGCTGTTTTTT.

This clone was seen more than once but under ten times. The CDR3 loop is CASSSVDSHTGELFF. CDR3 DNA: TGTGCCAGCAGTTCCGTGGACAGTCACACCGGGGAGCTGTTTTTT. The rearrangement joins TRBV27 to TRBJ2-2; TRBD1 is a possible D gene (6 bases). The CDR3 has 15 amino acids. Germline V CDR1 and CDR2: MNHEY, SMNVEV (reference sequence). Deletions cut 4 bases from V and 3 bases from J, with 12 bases between.

This chain uses TRBV6-1 with TRBJ2-5; D is perhaps TRBD1 (6 bases). The ends were cut back, 8 bases at V and 6 bases at J, with 16 bases in the middle. CDR1 and CDR2 (germline): MNHNS, SASEGT. CDR3 length: 13 amino acids. The CDR3 bases are TGTGCCAGCTCCGCAGGGGCCCAGAAGACCCAGTACTTC. Protein: CASSAGAQKTQYF.

This chain uses TRBV28 with TRBJ2-1; TRBD2 matches at 9 bases. CDR3 length: 15 amino acids. CDR1 and CDR2 from the germline V gene are MDHEN and SYDVKM. Trimming removed 2 bases from V and 8 bases from J; junction bases left unmatched: 7. The CDR3 here is CASSLPPGLAYEQFF. Written as DNA, the CDR3 is TGTGCCAGCAGTTTACCCCCGGGACTAGCATATGAGCAGTTCTTC.

The chain joins TRBV7-9 to TRBJ1-3; D ambiguous. This CDR3 is built from 14 residues. V lost 5 bases, J lost 0 bases, and 8 bases lay in between. Germline CDR1 and CDR2: SEHNR and FQNEAQ (reference sequence). Here the CDR3 DNA reads TGTGCCAGCAGCCCGAGAACCTCTGGAAACACCATATATTTT. Protein: CASSPRTSGNTIYF. Using reference TRBV7-9 and TRBJ1-3 for the parts outside the CDR3, the full variable domain is DTGVSQNPRHKITKRGQNVTFRCDPISEHNRLYWYRQTLGQGPEFLTYFQNEAQLEKSRLLSDRFSAERPKGSFSTLEIQRTEQGDSAMYLCASSPRTSGNTIYFGEGSWLTVV.

The chain links TRBV5-1 to TRBJ2-3; TRBD1 aligns across 11 bases. Germline values: CDR1 SGHRS, CDR2 YFSETQ. The CDR3 runs to 14 residues. V lost 5 bases to trimming and J lost 4 bases; unmatched junction nucleotides: 3. The CDR3 loop reads CASRGTGGSDTQYF. The CDR3 DNA sequence: TGCGCCAGCAGAGGGACAGGGGGGTCAGATACGCAGTATTTT.

This chain joins TRBV15 and TRBJ1-6, with D tentatively TRBD1 (5 bases). Trimming removed 0 bases from V and 10 bases from J, with 16 bases in between. This CDR3 contains 16 residues. Germline V gene lookup returns CDR1 LNHNV and CDR2 YYDKDF (reference sequence). The CDR3 DNA reads TGTGCCACCAGCAGAGATCTCCGGGGCGGGGAGTCACCCCTCCACTTT. It translates to CATSRDLRGGESPLHF. The whole variable domain, filled in from reference TRBV15 and TRBJ1-6, reads DAMVIQNPRYQVTQFGKPVTLSCSQTLNHNVMYWYQQKSSQAPKLLFHYYDKDFNNEADTPDNFQSRRPNTSFCFLDIRSPGLGDTAMYLCATSRDLRGGESPLHFGNGTRLTVT.

The chain links TRBV9 to TRBJ2-1, with D perhaps TRBD2 (5 bases). V was clipped by 4 bases and J by 2 bases, with 10 bases between them. CDR1 is SGDLS, CDR2 YYNGEE, per germline. The CDR3 totals 14 residues. The CDR3 DNA reads TGTGCCAGCAGCCTAGACGGGACCTACAATGAGCAGTTCTTC. As protein: CASSLDGTYNEQFF.

The chain links TRBV27 to TRBJ2-3, with D perhaps matching TRBD1 (5 bases). The CDR3 extends over 13 amino acids. V was shortened by 7 bases and J by 0 bases, with 8 bases between the two germline ends. Germline CDR1 reads MNHEY; CDR2 reads SMNVEV (reference sequence). CDR3 sequence (DNA): TGTGCCAGCATGGGGCGGAGCACAGATACGCAGTATTTT. It encodes CASMGRSTDTQYF.

The chain carries TRBV11-2 and TRBJ2-2; tentative D call: TRBD2 (5 bases). The length of the CDR3 is 14 residues. Germline values: CDR1 SGHAT, CDR2 FQNNGV. With 5 bases removed from V and 7 bases from J, the gap between germline ends came to 14 bases. The CDR3: CASSQRRDGGELFF. The CDR3 region has the DNA TGTGCCAGCAGCCAGCGGCGAGATGGCGGGGAGCTGTTTTTT.

The chain recombines TRBV25-1 with TRBJ1-1; possibly TRBD1 for D (6 bases). Germline V gene lookup returns CDR1 MGHDK and CDR2 SYGVNS. The CDR3 totals 14 residues. V lost 4 bases to trimming and J lost 0 bases, with 9 bases between them. CDR3 coding DNA: TGTGCCAGCAGTGTGGGGGCCATGAACACTGAAGCTTTCTTT. Translating it yields CASSVGAMNTEAFF.

The rearrangement links TRBV19 to TRBJ2-2, with TRBD2 identical over 11 bases. Per germline, CDR1 LNHDA and CDR2 SQIVND (reference sequence). The CDR3 is made up of 16 amino acids. V shed 8 bases, J shed 4 bases, and the junction held 9 bases outside the gene matches. The CDR3 loop is CASRTLAGGVTGELFF. For the CDR3, the DNA is TGTGCCAGTCGGACTCTAGCGGGGGGTGTCACCGGGGAGCTGTTTTTT.

This chain joins TRBV2 and TRBJ2-4; a weak D match, TRBD1 (5 bases). The length of the CDR3 is 18 residues. In germline, CDR1 is SNHLY, CDR2 FYNNEI. V was cut by 6 bases and J by 1 base, with 22 bases left in between. CDR3 region: CASSRIWQGQGAKNIQYF. The CDR3 nucleotides are TGTGCCAGCAGCAGAATCTGGCAGGGCCAAGGGGCCAAAAACATTCAGTACTTC.